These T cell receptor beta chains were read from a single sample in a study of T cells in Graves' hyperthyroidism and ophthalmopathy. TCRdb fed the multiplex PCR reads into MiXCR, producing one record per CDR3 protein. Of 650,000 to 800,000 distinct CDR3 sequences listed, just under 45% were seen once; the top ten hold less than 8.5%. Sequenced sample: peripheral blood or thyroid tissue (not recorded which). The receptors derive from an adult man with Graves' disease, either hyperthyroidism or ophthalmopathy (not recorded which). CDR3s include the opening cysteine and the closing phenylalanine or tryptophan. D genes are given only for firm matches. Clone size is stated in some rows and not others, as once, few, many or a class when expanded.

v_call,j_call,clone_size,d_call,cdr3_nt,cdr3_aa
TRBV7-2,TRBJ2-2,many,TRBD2,TGTGCCAGCAGCCTACTAGCGCGGAACACCGGGGAGCTGTTTTTT,CASSLLARNTGELFF
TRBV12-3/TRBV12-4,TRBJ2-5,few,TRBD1,TGTGCCAGCAGTTCTGCCAGGACAGGGAATCAAGAGACCCAGTACTTC,CASSSARTGNQETQYF
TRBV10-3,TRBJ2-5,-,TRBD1,TGTGCCATCAGTGAGCCGAAGGACAGGGGGGGCGAGACCCAGTACTTC,CAISEPKDRGGETQYF
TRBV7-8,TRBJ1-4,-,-,TGTGCCAGCAGGCCAGGGAATACTAATGAAAAACTGTTTTTT,CASRPGNTNEKLFF
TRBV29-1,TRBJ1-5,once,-,TGCAGCGTAGGGACCCGGGAGGATCAGCCCCAGCATTTT,CSVGTREDQPQHF
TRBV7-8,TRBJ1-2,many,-,TGTGCCAGCAGTACTTACGTGGGAGCTAACTATGGCTACACCTTC,CASSTYVGANYGYTF
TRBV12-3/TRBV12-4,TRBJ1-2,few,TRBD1,TGTGCCAGCAGTTTCGGACAGGGCACCTTCTATGGCTACACCTTC,CASSFGQGTFYGYTF
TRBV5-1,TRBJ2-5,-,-,TGCGCCAGCAGAGCGACAGCTAACGAAGAGACCCAGTACTTC,CASRATANEETQYF
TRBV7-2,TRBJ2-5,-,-,TGTGCCAGCAGCCCAATAGGGCGGAAGGAGACCCAGTACTTC,CASSPIGRKETQYF
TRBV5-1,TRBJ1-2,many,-,TGCGCCAGCAGCTTGGAGCGAAACCGTTATGGCTACACCTTC,CASSLERNRYGYTF
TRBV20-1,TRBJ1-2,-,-,TGCAGTGCCCTCCGACAGGTTGAGGACTATGGCTACACCTTC,CSALRQVEDYGYTF
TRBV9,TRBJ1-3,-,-,TGTGCCAGCAGCGTAGACGCCCGCTCTGGAAACACCATATATTTT,CASSVDARSGNTIYF
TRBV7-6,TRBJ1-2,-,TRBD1,TGTGCCAGCAGCGAGCGGGACAGGGGGCTACGTGGCTACACCTTC,CASSERDRGLRGYTF
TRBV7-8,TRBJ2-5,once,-,TGTGCCACCAGTGAAAAGGGGACGAGACAGCCCCAGTACTTC,CATSEKGTRQPQYF
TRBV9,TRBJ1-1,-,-,TGTGCCAGCAGCGCCGAGATGGTGGTGAACACTGAAGCTTTCTTT,CASSAEMVVNTEAFF
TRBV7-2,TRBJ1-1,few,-,TGTGCCAGCAGCTTAGGTCCCCGTGGGGCGAACACTGAAGCTTTCTTT,CASSLGPRGANTEAFF
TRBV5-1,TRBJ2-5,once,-,TGCGCCAGCAGCCAAGAGATCAAGCCGAGGCTCCAAGAGACCCAGTACTTC,CASSQEIKPRLQETQYF
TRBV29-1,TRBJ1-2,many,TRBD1,TGCAGCGTTGAAATAGGGGGGACAGCTAACTATGGCTACACCTTC,CSVEIGGTANYGYTF
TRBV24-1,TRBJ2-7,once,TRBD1,TGTGCCACCAGTGATACGTCCCGGACAGGGGTCCACGAGCAGTACTTC,CATSDTSRTGVHEQYF
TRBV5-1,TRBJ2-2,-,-,TGCGCCAGCAGCTTGGTGACTGACCCCGGGGAGCTGTTTTTT,CASSLVTDPGELFF
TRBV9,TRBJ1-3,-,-,TGTGCCGGCAGCGTATACGCCGACGGGGGAAACACCATATATTTT,CAGSVYADGGNTIYF
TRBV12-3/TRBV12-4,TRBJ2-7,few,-,TGTGCCAGCAGTCTCGGGAGGGACAGACCTTACGAGCAGTACTTC,CASSLGRDRPYEQYF
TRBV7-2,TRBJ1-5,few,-,TGTGCCAGCAGCTTAGCTCATAATCAGCCCCAGCATTTT,CASSLAHNQPQHF
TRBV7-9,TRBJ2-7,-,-,TGTGCCAGCAGCTTAGATGAGCTAAAAGACTACGAGCAGTACTTC,CASSLDELKDYEQYF
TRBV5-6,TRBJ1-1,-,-,TGTGCCAGCACCCCGGGGGGGGGGCTTGAAGCTTTCTTT,CASTPGGGLEAFF
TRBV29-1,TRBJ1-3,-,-,TGCAGCGTTAAGGCAGGGGCTTTCATGAACACCATATATTTT,CSVKAGAFMNTIYF
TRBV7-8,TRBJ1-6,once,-,TGTGCCTGGAGTGCAGGGGAAAATTCACCCCTCCACTTT,CAWSAGENSPLHF
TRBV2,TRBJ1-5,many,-,TGTGCCAGCAGTGAAGCCCCGAGCGATCAGCCCCAGCATTTT,CASSEAPSDQPQHF
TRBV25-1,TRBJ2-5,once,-,TGTGCCAGCAGCAAAACAGGGAAGACCCAGTACTTC,CASSKTGKTQYF